Each of the 4 T cell receptor beta chains below was sequenced from the same sample in a study of Ad26.COV2.S vaccination and SARS-CoV-2 variants. Clones were sequenced by immunoSEQ multiplex PCR, and TCRdb holds only the in-frame ones, with some missing. Counted here are about 390,000 clones, around 85% occurring once; the ten biggest clones make up 3% to 4.5%. Treatment here: roughly 20 received Ad26.COV2.S at low or high dose, single or two shots; 5 received placebo; per-sample allocation not given. Samples came from day 63 after the first vaccine or placebo injection. The sample consisted of peripheral blood, taken in a trial of Ad26.COV2.S vaccine versus placebo. The receptors shown here come from a person aged 18-65 years who received the Ad26.COV2.S COVID-19 vaccine or a placebo.

V usage is TRBV19 and J usage is TRBJ2-3; D is ambiguous. The CDR3 covers 15 residues. The germline gives CDR1 LNHDA, CDR2 SQIVND (reference sequence). V was cut by 6 bases and J by 4 bases, with 17 bases left in between. As DNA, the CDR3 is TGTGCCAGTAGGATCGGACCCAATGGCGCAGATACGCAGTATTTT. Encoded protein: CASRIGPNGADTQYF.

The chain employs TRBV12-3 or TRBV12-4 and TRBJ2-3; D is unclear. Trimming removed 3 bases from V and 8 bases from J, with 6 bases in between. CDR3 size: 11 residues. The CDR3 nucleotides are TGTGCCAGCAGTTTCGGGCTTACGCAGTATTTT. Amino acids: CASSFGLTQYF.

V and J are TRBV18 and TRBJ2-3; the match to TRBD2 covers 14 bases. The CDR3 is 16 amino acids. Germline V CDR1 and CDR2: KGHSH, LQKENI. V trimming: 3 bases; J trimming: 2 bases; junction bases outside the gene matches: 1. Here the CDR3 reads CASSPTSGGDTDTQYF. The CDR3 nucleotides read TGTGCCAGCTCACCGACTAGCGGGGGGGACACAGATACGCAGTATTTT.

This clone was picked up many times. The CDR3 spells CASRPGGSNYGYTF. CDR3 DNA: TGTGCCAGCAGGCCGGGAGGGTCCAACTATGGCTACACCTTC. V gene TRBV7-9 combines with J gene TRBJ1-2, with no clear D. The V and J ends lost 6 bases and 2 bases respectively, with 13 bases between them. The CDR3 sequence is 14 residues long. Germline assignment: CDR1 SEHNR and CDR2 FQNEAQ (reference sequence). Full variable domain (missing parts from reference TRBV7-9 and TRBJ1-2): DTGVSQNPRHKITKRGQNVTFRCDPISEHNRLYWYRQTLGQGPEFLTYFQNEAQLEKSRLLSDRFSAERPKGSFSTLEIQRTEQGDSAMYLCASRPGGSNYGYTFGSGTRLTVV.